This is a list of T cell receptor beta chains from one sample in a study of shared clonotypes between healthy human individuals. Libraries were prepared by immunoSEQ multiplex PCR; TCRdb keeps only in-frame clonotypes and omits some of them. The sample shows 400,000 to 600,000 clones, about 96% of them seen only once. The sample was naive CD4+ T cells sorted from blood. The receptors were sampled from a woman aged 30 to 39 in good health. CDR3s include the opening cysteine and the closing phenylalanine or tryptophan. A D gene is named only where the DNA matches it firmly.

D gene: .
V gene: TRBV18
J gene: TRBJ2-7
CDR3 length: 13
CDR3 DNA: TGTGCCAGCTCCTTGCAGGGTTCCAACGAGCAGTACTTC
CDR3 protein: CASSLQGSNEQYF

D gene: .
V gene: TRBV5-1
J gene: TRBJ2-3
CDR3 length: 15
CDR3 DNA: TGCGCCAGCAGCTTGGGTGGACGAAACACAGATACGCAGTATTTT
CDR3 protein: CASSLGGRNTDTQYF

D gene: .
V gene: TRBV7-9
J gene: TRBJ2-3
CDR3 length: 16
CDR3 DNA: TGTGCCAGCAGCTCGTCCTACCACACCGGCACAGATACGCAGTATTTT
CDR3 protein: CASSSSYHTGTDTQYF

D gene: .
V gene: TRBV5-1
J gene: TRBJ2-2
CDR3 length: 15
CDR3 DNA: TGCGCCAGCAGCCCGGGTCCGCCCAGCACCGGGGAGCTGTTTTTT
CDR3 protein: CASSPGPPSTGELFF

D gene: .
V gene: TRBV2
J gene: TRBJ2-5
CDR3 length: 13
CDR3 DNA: TGTGCCAGCAGTGAAATGGGGCCAGAGACCCAGTACTTC
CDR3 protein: CASSEMGPETQYF

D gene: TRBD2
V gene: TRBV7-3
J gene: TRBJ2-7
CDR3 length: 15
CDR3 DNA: TGTGCCAGCAGCTTAACCCCTAGCGGGAGCTACGAGCAGTACTTC
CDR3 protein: CASSLTPSGSYEQYF

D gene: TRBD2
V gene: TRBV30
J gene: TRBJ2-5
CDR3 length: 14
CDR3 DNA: TGTGCCTGGAGTCTAGGGACTAGCAGAGAGACCCAGTACTTC
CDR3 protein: CAWSLGTSRETQYF

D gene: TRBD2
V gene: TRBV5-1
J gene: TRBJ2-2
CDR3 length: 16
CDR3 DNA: TGCGCCAGCAGCCTTCTAGCGGGAGGGAACACCGGGGAGCTGTTTTTT
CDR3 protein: CASSLLAGGNTGELFF

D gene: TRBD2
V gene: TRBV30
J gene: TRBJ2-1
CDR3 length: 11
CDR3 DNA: TGTGCCTGGACTAGCGGGAGTGAGCAGTTCTTC
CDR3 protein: CAWTSGSEQFF

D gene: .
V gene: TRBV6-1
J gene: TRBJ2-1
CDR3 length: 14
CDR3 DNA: TGTGCCAGCAAGGGGGGCCCTACCTACAATGAGCAGTTCTTC
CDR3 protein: CASKGGPTYNEQFF

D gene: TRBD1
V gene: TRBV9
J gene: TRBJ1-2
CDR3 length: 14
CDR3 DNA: TGTGCCAGCAGAGGGACAGGGGGCGTCTATGGCTACACCTTC
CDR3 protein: CASRGTGGVYGYTF

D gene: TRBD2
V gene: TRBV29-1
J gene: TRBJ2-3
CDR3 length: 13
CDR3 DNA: TGCAGCGTTGCGGGAGGGCCAACAGATACGCAGTATTTT
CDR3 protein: CSVAGGPTDTQYF

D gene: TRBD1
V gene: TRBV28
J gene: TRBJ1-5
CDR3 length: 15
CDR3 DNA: TGTGCCAGCAGCCCCGGGGACAGGTCCAATCAGCCCCAGCATTTT
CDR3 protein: CASSPGDRSNQPQHF